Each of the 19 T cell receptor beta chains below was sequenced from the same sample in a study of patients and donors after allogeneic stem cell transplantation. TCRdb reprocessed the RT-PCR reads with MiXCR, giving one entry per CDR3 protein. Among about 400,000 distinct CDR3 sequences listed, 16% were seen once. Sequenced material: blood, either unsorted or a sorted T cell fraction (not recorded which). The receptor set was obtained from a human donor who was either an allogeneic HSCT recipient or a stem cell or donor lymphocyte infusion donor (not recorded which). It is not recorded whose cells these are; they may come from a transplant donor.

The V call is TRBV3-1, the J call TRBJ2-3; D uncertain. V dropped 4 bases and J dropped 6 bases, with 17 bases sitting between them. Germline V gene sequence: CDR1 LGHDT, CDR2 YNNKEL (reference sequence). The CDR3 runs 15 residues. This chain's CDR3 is CASSPATVGRDTQYF. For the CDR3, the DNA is TGTGCCAGCAGCCCCGCGACGGTCGGAAGGGATACGCAGTATTTT.

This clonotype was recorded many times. CDR3 nucleotide sequence: TGTGCCAGCAGCTTAGATCCTTCTGGCAGCGTTGAGCAGTTCTTC. This translates into CASSLDPSGSVEQFF. The V gene is TRBV11-2, the J gene TRBJ2-1; D gene uncertain. The V end lost 0 bases, the J end lost 9 bases, and 15 bases lay between the germline ends. The CDR3 runs 15 residues. Per germline, CDR1 SGHAT and CDR2 FQNNGV.

This CDR3 reads CASSDERRGIRGYTF. CDR3 bases: TGTGCCAGCAGTGACGAGAGAAGGGGGATAAGGGGCTACACCTTC. The chain combines TRBV2 with TRBJ1-2, with D maybe TRBD1 (6 bases). In germline, CDR1 is SNHLY, CDR2 FYNNEI. The CDR3 extends over 15 amino acids. The V end was cut by 3 bases, the J end by 8 bases, with 19 bases between. Full variable domain (missing parts from reference TRBV2 and TRBJ1-2): EPEVTQTPSHQVTQMGQEVILRCVPISNHLYFYWYRQILGQKVEFLVSFYNNEISEKSEIFDDQFSVERPDGSNFTLKIRSTKLEDSAMYFCASSDERRGIRGYTFGSGTRLTVV.

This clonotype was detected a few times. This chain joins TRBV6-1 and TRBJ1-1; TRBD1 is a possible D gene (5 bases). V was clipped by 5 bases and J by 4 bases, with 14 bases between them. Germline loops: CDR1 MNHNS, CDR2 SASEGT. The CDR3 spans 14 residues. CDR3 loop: CASSPGNGGTEAFF. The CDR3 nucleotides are TGTGCCAGCAGTCCCGGGAATGGGGGCACTGAAGCTTTCTTT.

In DNA, the CDR3 is TGCAGTGCTAGACTCCTAGCGGGAGTCACAGATACGCAGTATTTT. Translated, it gives CSARLLAGVTDTQYF. This rearrangement joins TRBV20-1 to TRBJ2-3; 10 bases match TRBD2. Germline V gene lookup returns CDR1 DFQATT and CDR2 SNEGSKA (reference sequence). Trimming removed 2 bases from V and 2 bases from J; junction bases left unmatched: 4. The CDR3 loop spans 15 amino acids.

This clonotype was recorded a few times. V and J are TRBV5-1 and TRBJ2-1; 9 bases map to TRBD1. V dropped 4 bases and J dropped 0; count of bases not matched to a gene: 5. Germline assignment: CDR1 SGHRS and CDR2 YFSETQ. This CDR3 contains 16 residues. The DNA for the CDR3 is TGCGCCAGCAGCCCCGGACAGGGGAGCTCCTACAATGAGCAGTTCTTC. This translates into CASSPGQGSSYNEQFF.

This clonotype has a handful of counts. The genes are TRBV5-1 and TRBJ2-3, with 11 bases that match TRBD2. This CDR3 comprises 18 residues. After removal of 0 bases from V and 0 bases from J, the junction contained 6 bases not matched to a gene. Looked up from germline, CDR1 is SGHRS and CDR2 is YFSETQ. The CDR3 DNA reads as TGCGCCAGCAGCTTGGGGCTAGCGGGGGGCCCTAGCACAGATACGCAGTATTTT. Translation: CASSLGLAGGPSTDTQYF.

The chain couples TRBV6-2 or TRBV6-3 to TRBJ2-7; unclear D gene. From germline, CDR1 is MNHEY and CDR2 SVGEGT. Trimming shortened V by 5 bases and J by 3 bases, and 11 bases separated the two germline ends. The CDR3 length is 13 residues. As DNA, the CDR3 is TGTGCCAGCAGTAAGGCCCTCTACTACGAGCAGTACTTC. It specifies CASSKALYYEQYF.

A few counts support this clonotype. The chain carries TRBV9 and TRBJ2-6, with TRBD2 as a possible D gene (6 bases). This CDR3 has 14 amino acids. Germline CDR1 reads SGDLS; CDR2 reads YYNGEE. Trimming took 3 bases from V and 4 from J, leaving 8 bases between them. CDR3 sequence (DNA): TGTGCCAGCAGCGACCTAGCGGGGGCCAACGTCCTGACTTTC. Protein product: CASSDLAGANVLTF.

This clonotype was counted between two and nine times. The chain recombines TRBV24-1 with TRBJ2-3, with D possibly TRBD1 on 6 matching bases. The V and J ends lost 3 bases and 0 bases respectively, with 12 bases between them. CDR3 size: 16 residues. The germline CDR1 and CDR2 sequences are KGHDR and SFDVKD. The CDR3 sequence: CATSDRTAPSTDTQYF. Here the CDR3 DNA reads TGTGCCACCAGTGATCGGACAGCGCCTAGCACAGATACGCAGTATTTT.

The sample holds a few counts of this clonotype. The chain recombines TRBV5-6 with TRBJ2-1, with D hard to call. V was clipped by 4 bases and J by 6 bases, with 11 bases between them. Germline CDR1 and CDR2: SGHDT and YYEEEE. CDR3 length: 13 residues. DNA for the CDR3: TGTGCCAGCAGCCAAACGGATGGCAATGAGCAGTTCTTC. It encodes CASSQTDGNEQFF. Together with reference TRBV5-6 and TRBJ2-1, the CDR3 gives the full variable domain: DAGVTQSPTHLIKTRGQQVTLRCSPKSGHDTVSWYQQALGQGPQFIFQYYEEEERQRGNFPDRFSGHQFPNYSSELNVNALLLGDSALYLCASSQTDGNEQFFGPGTRLTVL.

In nucleotides, the CDR3 is TGTGCCAGCAGCCCCGCCAGGGCCAACCCGAACACTGAAGCTTTCTTT. This translates into CASSPARANPNTEAFF. This chain uses TRBV12-3 or TRBV12-4 with TRBJ1-1, with a possible D match to TRBD1 (5 bases). The CDR3 extends over 16 amino acids. Trimming removed 6 bases at V and 1 base at J, with 18 bases between.

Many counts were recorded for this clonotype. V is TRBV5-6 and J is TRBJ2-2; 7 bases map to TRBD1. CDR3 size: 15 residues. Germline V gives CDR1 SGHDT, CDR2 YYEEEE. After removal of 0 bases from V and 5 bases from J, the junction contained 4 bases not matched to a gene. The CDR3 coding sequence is TGTGCCAGCAGCTTGGTAGGGGGCTCGACCGGGGAGCTGTTTTTT. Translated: CASSLVGGSTGELFF.

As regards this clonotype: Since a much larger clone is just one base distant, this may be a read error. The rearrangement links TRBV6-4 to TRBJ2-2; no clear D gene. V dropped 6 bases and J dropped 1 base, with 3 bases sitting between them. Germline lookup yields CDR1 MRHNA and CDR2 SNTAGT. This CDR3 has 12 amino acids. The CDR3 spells CASRQNTGELFF. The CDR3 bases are TGTGCCAGCAGACAGAACACCGGGGAGCTGTTTTTT.

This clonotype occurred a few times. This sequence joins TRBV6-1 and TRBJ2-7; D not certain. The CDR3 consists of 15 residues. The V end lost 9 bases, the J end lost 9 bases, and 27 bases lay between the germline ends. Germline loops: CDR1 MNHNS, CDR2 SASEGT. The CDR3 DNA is TGTGCCAGTCGAACGGTCGCCCAGACTCAGGATGTGCAGTACTTC. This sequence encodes CASRTVAQTQDVQYF.

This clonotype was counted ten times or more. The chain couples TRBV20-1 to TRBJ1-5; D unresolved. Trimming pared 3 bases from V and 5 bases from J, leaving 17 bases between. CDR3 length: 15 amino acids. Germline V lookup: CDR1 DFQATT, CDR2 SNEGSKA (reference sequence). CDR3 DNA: TGCAGTGCTAGGTCGAGGAGGTGGTTCGATCAGCCCCAGCATTTT. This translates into CSARSRRWFDQPQHF.

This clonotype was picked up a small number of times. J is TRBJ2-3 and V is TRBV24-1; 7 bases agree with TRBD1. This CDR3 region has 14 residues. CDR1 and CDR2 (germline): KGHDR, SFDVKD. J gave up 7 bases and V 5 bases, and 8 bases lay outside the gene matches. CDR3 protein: CATSGYRGPNTQYF. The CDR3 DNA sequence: TGTGCCACCAGTGGGTACAGGGGCCCGAATACGCAGTATTTT.

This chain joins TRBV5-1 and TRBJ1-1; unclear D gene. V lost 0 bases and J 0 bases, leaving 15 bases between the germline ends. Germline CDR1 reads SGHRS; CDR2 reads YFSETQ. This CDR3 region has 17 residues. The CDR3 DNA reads TGCGCCAGCAGCTTGGTCAGGACCCGCGCCATGAACACTGAAGCTTTCTTT. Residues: CASSLVRTRAMNTEAFF.

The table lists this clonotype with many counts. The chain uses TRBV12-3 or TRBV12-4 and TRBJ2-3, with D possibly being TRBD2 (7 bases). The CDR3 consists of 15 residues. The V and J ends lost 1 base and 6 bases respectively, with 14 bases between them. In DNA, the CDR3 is TGTGCCAGCAGTTTAGGAAGGGGGGGGCTGGATACGCAGTATTTT. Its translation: CASSLGRGGLDTQYF.